The T cell receptor beta chain under discussion was sequenced for a study of T cell responses to AZD1222 COVID-19 vaccine. Study-wide results and limits: With two AZD1222 doses given, Spike-specific TCR breadth and depth both rose. Donors skewed white British and female; clonal diversity was possibly underestimated.

With regard to this clone: Its antigen is not identified.

Sequencing used immunoSEQ multiplex PCR; TCRdb keeps in-frame clones, though not all of them. Of over 100,000 clones detected, more than 85% appear once; the ten largest clones hold 2.4%. V was shortened by 5 bases and J by 0 bases, with 11 bases between the two germline ends. CDR3 size: 15 residues. Germline V lookup: CDR1 SNHLY, CDR2 FYNNEI. The material was peripheral blood, obtained on day 0 of AZD1222 vaccination. This sequence was found in an adult in good health. The V gene is TRBV2, the J gene TRBJ1-3; TRBD1 might be the D (5 bases). CDR3 sequence (DNA): TGTGCCAGCAGTCCCCGGGACCTCTCTGGAAACACCATATATTTT. Translation gives CASSPRDLSGNTIYF.